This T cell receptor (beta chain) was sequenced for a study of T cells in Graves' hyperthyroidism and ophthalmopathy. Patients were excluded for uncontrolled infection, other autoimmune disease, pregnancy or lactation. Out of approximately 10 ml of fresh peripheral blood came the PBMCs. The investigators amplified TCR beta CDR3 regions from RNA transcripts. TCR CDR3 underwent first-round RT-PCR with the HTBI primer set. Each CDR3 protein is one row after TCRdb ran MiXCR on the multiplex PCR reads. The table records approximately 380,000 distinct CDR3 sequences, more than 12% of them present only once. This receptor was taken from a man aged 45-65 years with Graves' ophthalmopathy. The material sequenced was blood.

CDR3 sequence reads: CSARDRSGLGFSPAKLFF. In nucleotides, the CDR3 is TGCAGTGCTAGAGATAGGTCGGGGTTAGGTTTCAGCCCGGCAAAACTGTTTTTT. V and J are TRBV20-1 and TRBJ1-4; D remains ambiguous. CDR1 and CDR2 from the germline V gene are DFQATT and SNEGSKA (reference sequence). The CDR3 loop spans 18 amino acids. Trimming left V 0 bases short and J 10 bases short, with 27 bases between.